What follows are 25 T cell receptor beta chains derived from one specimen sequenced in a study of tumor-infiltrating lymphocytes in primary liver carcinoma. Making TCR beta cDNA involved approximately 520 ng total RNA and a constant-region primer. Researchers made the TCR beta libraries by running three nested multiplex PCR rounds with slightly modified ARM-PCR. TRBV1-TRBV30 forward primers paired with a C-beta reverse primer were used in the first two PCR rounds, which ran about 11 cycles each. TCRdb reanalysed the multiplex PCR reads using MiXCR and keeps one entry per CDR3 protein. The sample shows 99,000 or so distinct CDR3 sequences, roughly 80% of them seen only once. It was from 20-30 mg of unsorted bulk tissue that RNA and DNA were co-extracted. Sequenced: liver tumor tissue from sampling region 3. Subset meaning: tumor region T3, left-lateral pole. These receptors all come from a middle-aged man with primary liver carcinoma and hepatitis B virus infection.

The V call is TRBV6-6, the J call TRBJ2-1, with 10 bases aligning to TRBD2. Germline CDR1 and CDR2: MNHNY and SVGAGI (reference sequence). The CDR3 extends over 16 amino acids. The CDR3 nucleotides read TGTGCAACCCTCGGAGCGGGAGGGCCCATCCACAATGAGCAGTTCTTC. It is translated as CATLGAGGPIHNEQFF.

DNA of the CDR3: TGTGCCAGAAGCCACAGGGTGCCGGAAGATACGCAGTATTTT. Amino acids: CARSHRVPEDTQYF. The chain recombines TRBV6-1 with TRBJ2-3; tentative D call: TRBD1 (6 bases). CDR1 and CDR2 from the germline V gene are MNHNS and SASEGT. This CDR3 is built from 14 residues. V gave up 9 bases and J gave up 5 bases, with 18 bases separating them.

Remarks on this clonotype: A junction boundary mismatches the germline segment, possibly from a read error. This CDR3 is CSAHDPVRETQCF. CDR3 nucleotides: TGCAGCGCTCATGATCCTGTTCGGGAGACCCAGTGCTTC. The chain uses TRBV29-1 and TRBJ2-5; D is possibly TRBD2 (6 bases). The CDR3 consists of 13 residues. From germline, CDR1 is SQVTM and CDR2 ANQGSEA.

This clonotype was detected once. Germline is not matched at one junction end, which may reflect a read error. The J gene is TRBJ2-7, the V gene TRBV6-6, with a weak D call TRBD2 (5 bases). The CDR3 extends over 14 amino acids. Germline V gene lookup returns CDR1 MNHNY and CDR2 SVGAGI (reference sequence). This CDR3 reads CACSYQEVSFEQYF. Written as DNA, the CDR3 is TGTGCCTGCAGTTACCAGGAGGTCTCCTTCGAGCAGTACTTC.

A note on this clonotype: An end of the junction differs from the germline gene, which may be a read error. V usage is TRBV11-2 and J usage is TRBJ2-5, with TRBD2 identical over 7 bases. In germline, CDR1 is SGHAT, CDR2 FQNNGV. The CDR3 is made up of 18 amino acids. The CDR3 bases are TGTGCCAGCAACCCTAGATCAATCCAGGGTACTGGGCGGGAGACCCAATACTTC. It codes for CASNPRSIQGTGRETQYF.

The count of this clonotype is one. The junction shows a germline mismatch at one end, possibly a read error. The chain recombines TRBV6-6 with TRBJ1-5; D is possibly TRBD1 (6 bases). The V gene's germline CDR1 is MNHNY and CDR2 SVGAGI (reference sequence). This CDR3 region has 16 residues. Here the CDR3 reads CASSYSDRLSNQPQHF. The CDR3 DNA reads TGTGCCAGCAGTTACAGCGACAGGCTGAGCAATCAGCCCCAACATTTT.

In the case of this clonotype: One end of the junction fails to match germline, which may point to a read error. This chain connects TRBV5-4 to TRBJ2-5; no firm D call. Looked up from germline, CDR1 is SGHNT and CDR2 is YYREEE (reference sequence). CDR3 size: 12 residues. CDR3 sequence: CGSSTDQEAQYF. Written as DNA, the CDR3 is TGTGGCAGCAGTACGGACCAAGAGGCTCAGTACTTC.

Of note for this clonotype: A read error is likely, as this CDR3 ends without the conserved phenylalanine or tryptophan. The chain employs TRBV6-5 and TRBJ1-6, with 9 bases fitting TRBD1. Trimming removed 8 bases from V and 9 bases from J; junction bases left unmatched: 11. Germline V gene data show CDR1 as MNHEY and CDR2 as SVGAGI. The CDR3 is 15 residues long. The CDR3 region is CASGRDTGGSSPLHL. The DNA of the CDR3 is TGTGCCAGCGGGAGAGACACAGGGGGCAGTTCACCCCTCCACCTT.

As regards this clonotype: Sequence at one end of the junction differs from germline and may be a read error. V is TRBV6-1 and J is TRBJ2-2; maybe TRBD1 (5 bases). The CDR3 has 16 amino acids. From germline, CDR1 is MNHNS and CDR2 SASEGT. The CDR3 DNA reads TGTGCCAACAGTAAAACAATACAGGTGAACACCGGGGAGCTGTTTTTT. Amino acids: CANSKTIQVNTGELFF.

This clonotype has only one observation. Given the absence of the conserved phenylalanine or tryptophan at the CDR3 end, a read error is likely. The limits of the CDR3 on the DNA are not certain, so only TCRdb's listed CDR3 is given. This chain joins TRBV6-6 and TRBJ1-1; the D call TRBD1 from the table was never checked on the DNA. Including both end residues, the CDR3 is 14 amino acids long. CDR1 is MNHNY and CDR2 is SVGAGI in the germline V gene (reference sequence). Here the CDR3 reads CASRYGRGLPETFL.

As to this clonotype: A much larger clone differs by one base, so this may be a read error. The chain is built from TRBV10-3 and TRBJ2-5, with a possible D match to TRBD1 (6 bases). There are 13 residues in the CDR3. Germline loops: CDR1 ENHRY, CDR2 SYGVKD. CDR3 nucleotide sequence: TGTGCCATCGGTGAGGGGACACCCGAGACCCAGTACTTC. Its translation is CAIGEGTPETQYF.

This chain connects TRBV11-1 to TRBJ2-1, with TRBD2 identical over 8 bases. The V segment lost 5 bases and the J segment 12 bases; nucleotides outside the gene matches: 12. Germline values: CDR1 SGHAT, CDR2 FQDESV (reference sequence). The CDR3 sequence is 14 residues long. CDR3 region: CASSAIPAGALQFF. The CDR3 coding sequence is TGTGCCAGCAGCGCGATACCAGCGGGAGCGCTGCAGTTCTTC.

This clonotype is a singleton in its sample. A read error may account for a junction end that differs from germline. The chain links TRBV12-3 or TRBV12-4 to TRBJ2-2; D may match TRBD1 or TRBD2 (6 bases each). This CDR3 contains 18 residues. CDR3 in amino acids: CASTFLMGGLANTGELFF. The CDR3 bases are TGTGCCAGCACCTTCCTCATGGGGGGCTTAGCGAACACTGGGGAGCTGTTTTTT.

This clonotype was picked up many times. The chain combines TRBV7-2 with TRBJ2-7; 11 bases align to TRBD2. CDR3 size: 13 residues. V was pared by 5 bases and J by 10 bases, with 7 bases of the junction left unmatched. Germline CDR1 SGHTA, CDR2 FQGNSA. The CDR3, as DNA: TGTGCCAGCAGCGTGACGACTAGCGGGAACCAGTACTTC. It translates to CASSVTTSGNQYF. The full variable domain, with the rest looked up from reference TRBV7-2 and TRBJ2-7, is GAGVSQSPSNKVTEKGKDVELRCDPISGHTALYWYRQSLGQGLEFLIYFQGNSAPDKSGLPSDRFSAERTGGSVSTLTIQRTQQEDSAVYLCASSVTTSGNQYFGPGTRLTVT.

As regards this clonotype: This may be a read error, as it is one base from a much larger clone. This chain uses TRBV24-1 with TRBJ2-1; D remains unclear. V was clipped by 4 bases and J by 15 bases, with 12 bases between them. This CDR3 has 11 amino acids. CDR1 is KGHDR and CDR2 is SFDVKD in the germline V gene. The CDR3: CATSDSVILFF. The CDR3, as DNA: TGTGCCACCAGTGACTCCGTAATTTTGTTCTTC.

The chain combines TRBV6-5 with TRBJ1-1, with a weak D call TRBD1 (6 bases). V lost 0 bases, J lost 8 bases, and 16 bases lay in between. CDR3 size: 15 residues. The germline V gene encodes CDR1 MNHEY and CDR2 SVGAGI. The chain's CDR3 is CASSYSPTGSTEAFF. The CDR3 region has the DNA TGTGCCAGCAGTTACTCGCCAACAGGGAGCACAGAAGCTTTCTTT.

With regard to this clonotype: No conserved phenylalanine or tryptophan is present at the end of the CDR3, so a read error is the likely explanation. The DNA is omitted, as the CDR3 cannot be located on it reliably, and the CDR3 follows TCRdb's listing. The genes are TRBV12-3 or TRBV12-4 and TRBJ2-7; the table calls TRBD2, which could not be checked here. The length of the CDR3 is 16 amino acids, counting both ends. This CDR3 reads CVSSLVAGLGLYEQYY.

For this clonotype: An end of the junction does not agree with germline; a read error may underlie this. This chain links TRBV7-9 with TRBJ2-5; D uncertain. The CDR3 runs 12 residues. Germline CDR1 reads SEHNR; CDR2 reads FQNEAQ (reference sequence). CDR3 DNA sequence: TGTGCCAACAGCTTAGAAGCAGAGACCCAGTACTTC. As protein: CANSLEAETQYF. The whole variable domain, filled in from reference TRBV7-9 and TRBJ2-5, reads DTGVSQNPRHKITKRGQNVTFRCDPISEHNRLYWYRQTLGQGPEFLTYFQNEAQLEKSRLLSDRFSAERPKGSFSTLEIQRTEQGDSAMYLCANSLEAETQYFGPGTRLLVL.

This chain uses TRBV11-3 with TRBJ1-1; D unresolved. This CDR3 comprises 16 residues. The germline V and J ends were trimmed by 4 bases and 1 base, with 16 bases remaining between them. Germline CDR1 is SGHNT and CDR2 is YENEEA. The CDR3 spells CASSSVGEYRNTEAFF. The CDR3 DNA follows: TGTGCCAGCAGCTCAGTCGGGGAATACCGGAACACTGAAGCTTTCTTT.

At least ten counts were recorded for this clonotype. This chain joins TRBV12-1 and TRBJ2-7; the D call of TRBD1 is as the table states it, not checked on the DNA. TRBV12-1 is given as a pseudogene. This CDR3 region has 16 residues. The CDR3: CASSFFGGQRAYEQYF. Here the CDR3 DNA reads TGTGCCAGCAGCTTTTTCGGAGGACAGAGAGCCTACGAGCAGTACTTC.

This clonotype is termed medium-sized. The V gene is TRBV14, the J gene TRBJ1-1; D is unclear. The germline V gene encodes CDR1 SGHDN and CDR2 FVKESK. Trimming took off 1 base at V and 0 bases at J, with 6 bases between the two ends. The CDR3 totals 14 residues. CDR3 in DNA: TGTGCCAGCAGCCAAGCAGATTTGAACACTGAAGCTTTCTTT. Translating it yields CASSQADLNTEAFF.

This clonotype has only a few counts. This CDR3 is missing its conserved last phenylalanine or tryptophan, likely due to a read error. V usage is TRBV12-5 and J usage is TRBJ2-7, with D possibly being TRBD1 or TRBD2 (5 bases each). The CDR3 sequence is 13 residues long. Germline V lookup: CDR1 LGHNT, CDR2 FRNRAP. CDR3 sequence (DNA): TGTGTCAGTGAGGGGACCGGTTCCTACGAACAGTACCTC. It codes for CVSEGTGSYEQYL.

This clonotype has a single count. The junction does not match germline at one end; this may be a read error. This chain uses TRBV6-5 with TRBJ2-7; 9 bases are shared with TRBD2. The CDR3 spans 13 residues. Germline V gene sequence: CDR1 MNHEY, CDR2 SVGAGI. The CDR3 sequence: CASSSGLAYVQYF. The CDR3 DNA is TGTGCAAGCAGTTCCGGACTAGCGTACGTGCAGTACTTC.

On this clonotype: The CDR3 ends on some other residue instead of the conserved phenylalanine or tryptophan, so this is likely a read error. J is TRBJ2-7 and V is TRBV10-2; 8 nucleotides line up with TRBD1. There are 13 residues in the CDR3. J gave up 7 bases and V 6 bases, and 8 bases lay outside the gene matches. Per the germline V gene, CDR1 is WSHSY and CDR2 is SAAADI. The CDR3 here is CASSQDRGWEQYL. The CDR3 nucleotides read TGCGCCAGCAGCCAAGACAGGGGATGGGAGCAGTACCTC.

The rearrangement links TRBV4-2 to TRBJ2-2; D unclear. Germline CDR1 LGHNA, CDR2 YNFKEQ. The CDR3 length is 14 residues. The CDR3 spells CVNSQDQIGGELFF. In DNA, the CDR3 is TGTGTCAACAGCCAAGATCAAATTGGCGGGGAGCTGTTTTTT.